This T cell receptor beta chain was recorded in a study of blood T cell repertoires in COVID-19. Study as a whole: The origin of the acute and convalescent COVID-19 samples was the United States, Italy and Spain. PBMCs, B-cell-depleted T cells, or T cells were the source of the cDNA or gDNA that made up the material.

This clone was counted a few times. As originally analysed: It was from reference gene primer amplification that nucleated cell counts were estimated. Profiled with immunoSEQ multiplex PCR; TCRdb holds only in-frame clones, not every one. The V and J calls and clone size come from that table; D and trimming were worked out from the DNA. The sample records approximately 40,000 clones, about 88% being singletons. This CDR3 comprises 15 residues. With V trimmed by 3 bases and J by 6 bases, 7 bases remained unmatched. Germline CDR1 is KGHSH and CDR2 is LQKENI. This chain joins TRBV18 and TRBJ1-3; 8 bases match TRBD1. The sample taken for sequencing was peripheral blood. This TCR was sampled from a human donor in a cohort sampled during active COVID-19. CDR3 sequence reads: CASSPSGGRENTIYF. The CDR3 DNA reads TGTGCCAGCTCACCTTCAGGGGGCAGAGAAAACACCATATATTTT.